These T cell receptor beta chains were read from a single sample in a study of OX40 agonist ivuxolimab in advanced cancers. The table came from immunoSEQ multiplex PCR; TCRdb's copy has only in-frame clones and leaves some out. The sample includes about 72,000 clones, over 70% seen only once; the top ten take 5%. This sample comprised CD4+ or CD8+ T cells sorted from blood, obtained in a trial of the OX40 agonist ivuxolimab. The receptors were sampled from an adult with an advanced solid tumor such as melanoma, head and neck, liver or kidney cancer. Each CDR3 is given with its conserved first and last residue. D genes are given only for firm matches. The size entry is marked missing in some rows and otherwise reads once, few, many or a size class.

cdr3_nt: TGCGCCAGCAGCCAGGTCCTCCGTGAGCGGGGGAACTACGAGCAGTACTTC
cdr3_aa: CASSQVLRERGNYEQYF
j_call: TRBJ2-7
d_call: TRBD2
clone_size: .
v_call: TRBV4-1

cdr3_nt: TGTGCCAGCAGTAATACAGGGATCTCTTCACCCCTCCACTTT
cdr3_aa: CASSNTGISSPLHF
j_call: TRBJ1-6
d_call: .
clone_size: .
v_call: TRBV25-1

cdr3_nt: TGTGCCAGCTCACCGGGAGGGGGGTCTCTAGGTGACACTGAAGCTTTCTTT
cdr3_aa: CASSPGGGSLGDTEAFF
j_call: TRBJ1-1
d_call: .
clone_size: .
v_call: TRBV18

cdr3_nt: TGTGCCAGTAGCAAAGGGACAGGGGCCATGAACACTGAAGCTTTCTTT
cdr3_aa: CASSKGTGAMNTEAFF
j_call: TRBJ1-1
d_call: TRBD1
clone_size: .
v_call: TRBV19

cdr3_nt: TGTGCCAGCAGTATGGGGGCAGGGTCTAAAGGCTACACCTTC
cdr3_aa: CASSMGAGSKGYTF
j_call: TRBJ1-2
d_call: .
clone_size: .
v_call: TRBV19

cdr3_nt: TGTGCCAGCTCAAGTTTGTTAGCGGGAGCCATTTACAATGAGCAGTTCTTC
cdr3_aa: CASSSLLAGAIYNEQFF
j_call: TRBJ2-1
d_call: TRBD2
clone_size: .
v_call: TRBV18

cdr3_nt: TGTGCCAGCTCACCCAATAGAGGGGGTGTAGGCTACACCTTC
cdr3_aa: CASSPNRGGVGYTF
j_call: TRBJ1-2
d_call: .
clone_size: once
v_call: TRBV18

cdr3_nt: TGTGCCAGCAGTCCTACAGACGGCCGCAATCAGCCCCAGCATTTT
cdr3_aa: CASSPTDGRNQPQHF
j_call: TRBJ1-5
d_call: .
clone_size: .
v_call: TRBV27

cdr3_nt: TGTGCCAGCAGCCCTTCACAGGTTACGAAAGCTTTCTTT
cdr3_aa: CASSPSQVTKAFF
j_call: TRBJ1-1
d_call: .
clone_size: once
v_call: TRBV6-5

cdr3_nt: TGTGCCAGCAGCTCCATCGACAGGGATGGCTATGGCTACACCTTC
cdr3_aa: CASSSIDRDGYGYTF
j_call: TRBJ1-2
d_call: TRBD1
clone_size: .
v_call: TRBV5-4

cdr3_nt: TGTGCCAGCAGCCATAACACCGGGGAGCTGTTTTTT
cdr3_aa: CASSHNTGELFF
j_call: TRBJ2-2
d_call: .
clone_size: .
v_call: TRBV11-1

cdr3_nt: TGCGCCAGCAGCCAAGATCGTGGGACAGGGGACGTTGGCTACACCTTC
cdr3_aa: CASSQDRGTGDVGYTF
j_call: TRBJ1-2
d_call: TRBD1
clone_size: .
v_call: TRBV4-1

cdr3_nt: TGTGCCAGCAGCTTAGGGAACTACGAGCAGTACTTC
cdr3_aa: CASSLGNYEQYF
j_call: TRBJ2-7
d_call: .
clone_size: few
v_call: TRBV11-3

cdr3_nt: TGTGCCAGCAGCGAAGGATACTCTAACTATGGCTACACCTTC
cdr3_aa: CASSEGYSNYGYTF
j_call: TRBJ1-2
d_call: .
clone_size: .
v_call: TRBV6-1

cdr3_nt: TGTGCCTGGAACGCGGCTGCGCCCTACGAGCAGTACTTC
cdr3_aa: CAWNAAAPYEQYF
j_call: TRBJ2-7
d_call: .
clone_size: .
v_call: TRBV30

cdr3_nt: TGTGCCAGCAGCCCGACGGGAGTTGGCTACGAGCAGTACTTC
cdr3_aa: CASSPTGVGYEQYF
j_call: TRBJ2-7
d_call: .
clone_size: .
v_call: TRBV7-8

cdr3_nt: TGTGCCAGCTCACCAGCTCGGGCAGGGCAAGAGACCCAGTACTTC
cdr3_aa: CASSPARAGQETQYF
j_call: TRBJ2-5
d_call: .
clone_size: .
v_call: TRBV18

cdr3_nt: TGTGCCACCAGCAGAGGGGCAGGGAGAATTGGCGAGCAGTACTTC
cdr3_aa: CATSRGAGRIGEQYF
j_call: TRBJ2-7
d_call: .
clone_size: .
v_call: TRBV15

cdr3_nt: TGTGCCAGCAGCCGTCCTGGGGCAGGAACCGGGGAGCTGTTTTTT
cdr3_aa: CASSRPGAGTGELFF
j_call: TRBJ2-2
d_call: .
clone_size: .
v_call: TRBV11-2

cdr3_nt: TGTGCCACTACTCCGAGGGGCCCTACAAACACTGAAGCTTTCTTT
cdr3_aa: CATTPRGPTNTEAFF
j_call: TRBJ1-1
d_call: .
clone_size: .
v_call: TRBV6-1

cdr3_nt: TGTGCCAGCAGCTTACCCCCCCAAGAGACCCAGTACTTC
cdr3_aa: CASSLPPQETQYF
j_call: TRBJ2-5
d_call: .
clone_size: .
v_call: TRBV7-9

cdr3_nt: TGTGCCAGCAGCTTAGTGGGTCTGGGGGGGACTGAAGCTTTCTTT
cdr3_aa: CASSLVGLGGTEAFF
j_call: TRBJ1-1
d_call: .
clone_size: .
v_call: TRBV7-2

cdr3_nt: TGTGCCAGCAGTGTAGGGACCGGTAGCACAGATACGCAGTATTTT
cdr3_aa: CASSVGTGSTDTQYF
j_call: TRBJ2-3
d_call: .
clone_size: .
v_call: TRBV2

cdr3_nt: TGTGCCAGCAGCCCCGGACCGATGAACACTGAAGCTTTCTTT
cdr3_aa: CASSPGPMNTEAFF
j_call: TRBJ1-1
d_call: .
clone_size: .
v_call: TRBV11-3

cdr3_nt: TGTGCCAGTACCTGGACAGGGTTCTATAATTCACCCCTCCACTTT
cdr3_aa: CASTWTGFYNSPLHF
j_call: TRBJ1-6
d_call: TRBD1
clone_size: few
v_call: TRBV19

cdr3_nt: TGTGCCAGCAGCTCAAAGGGGGACCGGAGTGAAAAACTGTTTTTT
cdr3_aa: CASSSKGDRSEKLFF
j_call: TRBJ1-4
d_call: .
clone_size: .
v_call: TRBV7-8

cdr3_nt: TGTGCCAGCAGCTTACCCAATTCACCCCTCCACTTT
cdr3_aa: CASSLPNSPLHF
j_call: TRBJ1-6
d_call: .
clone_size: .
v_call: TRBV7-9

cdr3_nt: TGTGCCAGCAGCCCGATTGGGGGAGGGCGAGAGCAGTACTTC
cdr3_aa: CASSPIGGGREQYF
j_call: TRBJ2-7
d_call: TRBD2
clone_size: few
v_call: TRBV11-1